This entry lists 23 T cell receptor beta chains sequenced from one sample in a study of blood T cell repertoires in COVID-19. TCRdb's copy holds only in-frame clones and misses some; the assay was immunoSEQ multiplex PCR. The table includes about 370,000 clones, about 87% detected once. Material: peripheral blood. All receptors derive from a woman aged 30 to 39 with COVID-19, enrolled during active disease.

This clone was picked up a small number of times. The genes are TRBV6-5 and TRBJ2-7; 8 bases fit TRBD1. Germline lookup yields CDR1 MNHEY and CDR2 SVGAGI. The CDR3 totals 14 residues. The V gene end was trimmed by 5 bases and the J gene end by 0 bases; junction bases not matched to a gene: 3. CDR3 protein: CASSTGTGSYEQYF. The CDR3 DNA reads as TGTGCCAGCAGTACCGGGACAGGCTCCTACGAGCAGTACTTC.

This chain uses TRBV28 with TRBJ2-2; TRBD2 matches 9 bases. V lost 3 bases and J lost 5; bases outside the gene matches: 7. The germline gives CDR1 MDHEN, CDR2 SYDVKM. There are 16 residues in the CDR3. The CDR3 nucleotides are TGTGCCAGCAGTTTGGGACTAGCCTTTCTGACCGGGGAGCTGTTTTTT. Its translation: CASSLGLAFLTGELFF.

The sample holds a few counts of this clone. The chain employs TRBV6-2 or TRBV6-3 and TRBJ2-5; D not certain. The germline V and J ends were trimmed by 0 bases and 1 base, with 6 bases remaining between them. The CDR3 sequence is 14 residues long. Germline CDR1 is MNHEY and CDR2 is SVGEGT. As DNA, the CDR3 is TGTGCCAGCAGTTACTCGAACAGCCAAGAGACCCAGTACTTC. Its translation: CASSYSNSQETQYF.

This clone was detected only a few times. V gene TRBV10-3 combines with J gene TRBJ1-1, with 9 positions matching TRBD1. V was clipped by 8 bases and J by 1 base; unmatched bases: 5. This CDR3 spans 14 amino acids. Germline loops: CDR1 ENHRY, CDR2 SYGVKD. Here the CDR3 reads CAIGTGQGNTEAFF. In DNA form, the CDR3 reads TGTGCCATCGGTACGGGACAGGGGAACACTGAAGCTTTCTTT.

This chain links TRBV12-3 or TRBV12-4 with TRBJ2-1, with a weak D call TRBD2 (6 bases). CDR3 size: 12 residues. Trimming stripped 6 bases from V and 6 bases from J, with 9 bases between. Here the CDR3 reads CASSLTSNEQFF. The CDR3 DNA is TGTGCCAGCAGCCTGACTAGCAATGAGCAGTTCTTC.

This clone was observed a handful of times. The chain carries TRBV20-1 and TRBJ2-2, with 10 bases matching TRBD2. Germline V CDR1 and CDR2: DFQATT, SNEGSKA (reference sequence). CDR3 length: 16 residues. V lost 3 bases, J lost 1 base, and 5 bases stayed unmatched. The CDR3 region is CSASTRTSGNTGELFF. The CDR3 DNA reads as TGCAGTGCTAGTACTAGGACTAGCGGGAACACCGGGGAGCTGTTTTTT.

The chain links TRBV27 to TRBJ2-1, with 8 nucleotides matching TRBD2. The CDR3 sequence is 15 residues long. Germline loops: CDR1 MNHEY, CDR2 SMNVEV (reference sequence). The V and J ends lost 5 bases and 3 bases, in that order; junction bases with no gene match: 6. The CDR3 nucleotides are TGTGCCAGCAGTCCGGGACTAGTCTACTACAATGAGCAGTTCTTC. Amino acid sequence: CASSPGLVYYNEQFF.

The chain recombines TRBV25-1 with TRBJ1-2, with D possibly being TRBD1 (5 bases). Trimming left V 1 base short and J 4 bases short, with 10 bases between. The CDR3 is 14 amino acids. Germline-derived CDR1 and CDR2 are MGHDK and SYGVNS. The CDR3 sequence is CASSESQGRYGYTF. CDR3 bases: TGTGCCAGCAGTGAATCCCAGGGCCGCTATGGCTACACCTTC.

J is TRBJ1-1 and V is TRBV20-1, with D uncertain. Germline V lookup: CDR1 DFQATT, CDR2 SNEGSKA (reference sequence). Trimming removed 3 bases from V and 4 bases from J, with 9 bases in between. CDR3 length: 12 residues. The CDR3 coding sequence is TGCAGTGCTAGTCGCGACACCACTGAAGCTTTCTTT. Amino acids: CSASRDTTEAFF.

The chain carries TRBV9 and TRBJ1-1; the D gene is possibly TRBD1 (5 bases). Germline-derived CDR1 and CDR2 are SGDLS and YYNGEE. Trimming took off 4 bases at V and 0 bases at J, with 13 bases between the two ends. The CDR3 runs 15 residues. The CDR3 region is CASSRRQLMNTEAFF. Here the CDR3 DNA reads TGTGCCAGCAGCAGACGACAGCTCATGAACACTGAAGCTTTCTTT.

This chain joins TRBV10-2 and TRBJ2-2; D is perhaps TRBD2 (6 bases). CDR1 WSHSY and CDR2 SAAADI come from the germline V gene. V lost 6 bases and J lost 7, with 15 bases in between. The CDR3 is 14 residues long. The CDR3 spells CASRDPRRGGELFF. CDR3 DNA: TGCGCCAGCAGGGACCCCCGGCGGGGCGGGGAGCTGTTTTTT.

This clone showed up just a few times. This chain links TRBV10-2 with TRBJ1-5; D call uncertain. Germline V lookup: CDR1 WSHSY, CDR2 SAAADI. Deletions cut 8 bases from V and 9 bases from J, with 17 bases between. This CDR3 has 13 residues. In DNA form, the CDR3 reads TGCGCCAGCTCGGATTTGGGGAGGAGGCCCCAGCATTTT. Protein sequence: CASSDLGRRPQHF.

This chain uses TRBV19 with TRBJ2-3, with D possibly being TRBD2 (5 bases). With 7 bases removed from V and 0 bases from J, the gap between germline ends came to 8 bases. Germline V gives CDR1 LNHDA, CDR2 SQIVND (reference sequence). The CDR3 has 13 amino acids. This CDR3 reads CASNRGSTDTQYF. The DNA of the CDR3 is TGTGCCAGTAATCGCGGGAGCACAGATACGCAGTATTTT.

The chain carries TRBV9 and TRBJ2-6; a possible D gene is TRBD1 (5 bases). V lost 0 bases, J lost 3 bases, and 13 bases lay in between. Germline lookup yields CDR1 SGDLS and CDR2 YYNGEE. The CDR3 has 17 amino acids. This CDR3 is CASSVAGQGVGANVLTF. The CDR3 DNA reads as TGTGCCAGCAGCGTAGCGGGCCAGGGCGTTGGGGCCAACGTCCTGACTTTC.

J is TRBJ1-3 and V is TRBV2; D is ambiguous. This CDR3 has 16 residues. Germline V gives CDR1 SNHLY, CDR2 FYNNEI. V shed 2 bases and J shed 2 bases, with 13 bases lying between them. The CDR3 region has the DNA TGTGCCAGCAGTGAAAATCGGGGAACGGCTGGAAACACCATATATTTT. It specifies CASSENRGTAGNTIYF.

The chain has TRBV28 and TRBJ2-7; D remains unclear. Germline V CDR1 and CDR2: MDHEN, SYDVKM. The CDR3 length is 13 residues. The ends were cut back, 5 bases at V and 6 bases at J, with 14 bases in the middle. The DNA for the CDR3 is TGTGCCAGCAGTCCCCGGCCCACTATCGAGCAGTACTTC. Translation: CASSPRPTIEQYF.

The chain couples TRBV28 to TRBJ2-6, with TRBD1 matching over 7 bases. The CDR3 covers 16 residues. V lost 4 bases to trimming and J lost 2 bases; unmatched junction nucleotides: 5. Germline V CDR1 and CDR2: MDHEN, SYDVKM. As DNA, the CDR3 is TGTGCCAGCAGTTCGACAGGGTTAGCTGGGGCCAACGTCCTGACTTTC. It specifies CASSSTGLAGANVLTF.

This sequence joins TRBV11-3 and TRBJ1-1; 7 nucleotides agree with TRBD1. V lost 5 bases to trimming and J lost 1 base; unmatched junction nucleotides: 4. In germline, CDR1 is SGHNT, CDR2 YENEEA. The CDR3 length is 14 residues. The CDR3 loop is CASSPGQSNTEAFF. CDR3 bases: TGTGCCAGCAGCCCGGGACAGTCGAACACTGAAGCTTTCTTT.

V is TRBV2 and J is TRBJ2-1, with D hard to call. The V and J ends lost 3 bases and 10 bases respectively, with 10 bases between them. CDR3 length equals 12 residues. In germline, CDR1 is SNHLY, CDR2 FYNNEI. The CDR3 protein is CASSEYSPEQFF. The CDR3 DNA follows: TGTGCCAGCAGTGAGTACTCCCCCGAGCAGTTCTTC.

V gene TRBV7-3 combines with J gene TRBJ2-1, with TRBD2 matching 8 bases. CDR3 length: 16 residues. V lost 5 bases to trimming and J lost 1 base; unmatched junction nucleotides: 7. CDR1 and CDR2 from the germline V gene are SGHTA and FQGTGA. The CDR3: CASSPRSGSSYNEQFF. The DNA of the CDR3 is TGTGCCAGCAGCCCAAGAAGCGGGAGTTCCTACAATGAGCAGTTCTTC.

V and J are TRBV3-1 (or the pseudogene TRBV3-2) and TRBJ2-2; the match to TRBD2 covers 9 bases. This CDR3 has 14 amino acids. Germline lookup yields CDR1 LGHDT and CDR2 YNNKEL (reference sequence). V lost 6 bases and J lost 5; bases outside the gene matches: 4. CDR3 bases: TGTGCCAGCAGTCGACTAGCGGAGACCGGGGAGCTGTTTTTT. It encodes CASSRLAETGELFF.

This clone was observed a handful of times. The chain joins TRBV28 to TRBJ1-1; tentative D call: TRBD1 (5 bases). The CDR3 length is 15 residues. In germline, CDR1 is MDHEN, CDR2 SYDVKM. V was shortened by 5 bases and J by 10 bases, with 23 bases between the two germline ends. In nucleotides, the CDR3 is TGTGCCAGCAGTCTCTTTACCGACAGCCACCGGAGAGCTTTCTTT. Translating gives CASSLFTDSHRRAFF.

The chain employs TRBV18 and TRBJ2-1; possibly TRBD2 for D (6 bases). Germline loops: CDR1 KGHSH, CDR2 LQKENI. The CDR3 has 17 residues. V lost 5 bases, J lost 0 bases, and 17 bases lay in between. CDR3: CASSTRGRDSSYNEQFF. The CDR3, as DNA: TGTGCCAGCTCAACCCGAGGCCGGGACTCCTCCTACAATGAGCAGTTCTTC.